The entry below describes one T cell receptor (beta chain). The second PCR ran about 6 to 12 cycles with a sample-barcoded 5' primer and J-beta primers. MiXCR, applied by TCRdb to the 5' RACE reads, yields one record per CDR3 protein. The sample has 450,000 to 700,000 distinct CDR3 sequences; approximately 25% are singletons. Germline V gene sequence: CDR1 SGHVS, CDR2 FNYEAQ. The V end lost 4 bases, the J end lost 5 bases, and 17 bases lay between the germline ends. The CDR3 is 15 residues long. These data originate in a study of blood T cells in healthy people across ages. The chain carries TRBV7-6 and TRBJ1-1, with D tentatively TRBD1 (5 bases). The sequenced sample was blood. This TCR was sampled from a woman in her seventies in good health. As DNA, the CDR3 is TGTGCCAGCAGCTCCGTCCCGGGACGCCTAACTGAAGCTTTCTTT. This translates into CASSSVPGRLTEAFF.